The sequence of this T cell receptor beta chain was determined in a study of shared clonotypes between healthy human individuals. The split of CD4+ cells yielded CD45RA+ naive and CD45RA-negative memory subsets. Produced via immunoSEQ multiplex PCR; TCRdb's table is partial and in-frame only. Of 2 million to 3 million clones in the sample, 90% to 95% were seen once. Germline CDR1 is MNHNS and CDR2 is SASEGT. The CDR3 is made up of 16 amino acids. V lost 0 bases and J lost 4; bases outside the gene matches: 8. Material: naive CD4+ T cells from PBMCs. Subset in this sample: CD45RA+ positively selected. This sequence joins TRBV6-1 and TRBJ2-5; TRBD1 agrees at 7 bases. The sequence was collected from a man aged 18 to 30 in good health. Some clones in this sample may be carry-over from other donors' samples. The CDR3 protein is CASSEALVGGRETQYF. The DNA of the CDR3 is TGTGCCAGCAGTGAAGCGCTAGTAGGGGGCCGAGAGACCCAGTACTTC.